The 10 T cell receptor beta chains in this list originate from one sample, sequenced in a study of identical twins. Each CDR3 protein gets one entry after TCRdb re-called the 5' RACE reads with MiXCR. This sample carries approximately 600,000 distinct CDR3 sequences, around 7.5% of them seen once, and the ten largest clones take 1.6%. The sample was also reused in another study, on yellow fever vaccine responses in identical twins.

The sequenced sample consisted of PBMCs. Source of these receptors: a woman between 18 and 29 years old in good health.

This clonotype has ten or more counts. The chain links TRBV20-1 to TRBJ1-1; 8 bases are a match to TRBD1. The CDR3 contains 13 residues. Germline lookup yields CDR1 DFQATT and CDR2 SNEGSKA (reference sequence). With V trimmed by 3 bases and J by 7 bases, 7 bases remained unmatched. The CDR3 DNA is TGCAGTGCTAGTAGTCCAGGGGGCGGTGAAGCTTTCTTT. Amino acid sequence: CSASSPGGGEAFF.

The chain couples TRBV28 to TRBJ2-1; 8 positions agree with TRBD2. V trimming: 5 bases; J trimming: 7 bases; junction bases outside the gene matches: 16. There are 17 residues in the CDR3. The germline V gene has CDR1 MDHEN and CDR2 SYDVKM. CDR3 DNA sequence: TGTGCCAGCAGTCCCGATTACCCGGGAGGGCCAGGTAATGAGCAGTTCTTC. Protein sequence: CASSPDYPGGPGNEQFF.

The gene calls are TRBV9 and TRBJ2-5; 8 positions agree with TRBD1. V dropped 1 base and J dropped 5; count of bases not matched to a gene: 4. From germline, CDR1 is SGDLS and CDR2 YYNGEE. This CDR3 has 14 amino acids. The CDR3 sequence: CASSVQGAGETQYF. The CDR3, as DNA: TGTGCCAGCAGCGTACAGGGGGCTGGGGAGACCCAGTACTTC.

This clonotype has more than one count but fewer than ten. The gene calls are TRBV3-1 and TRBJ2-1, with 8 bases aligning to TRBD2. CDR3 length: 13 amino acids. From germline, CDR1 is LGHDT and CDR2 YNNKEL (reference sequence). Trimming at V came to 1 base and at J to 15 bases, leaving 8 bases not matched to a gene. CDR3 nucleotide sequence: TGTGCCAGCAGCCAAGCCGGGTTAGCGGGGCCGTTCTTC. Amino acids: CASSQAGLAGPFF.

This clonotype has ten or more counts. The rearrangement uses TRBV7-9 and TRBJ2-2; weak D call: TRBD2 (6 bases). The CDR3 is 14 amino acids. Germline V lookup: CDR1 SEHNR, CDR2 FQNEAQ (reference sequence). With 4 bases removed from V and 6 bases from J, the gap between germline ends came to 12 bases. The CDR3, as DNA: TGTGCCAGCAGCTCCGGAGGGGAGCCCGGGGAGCTGTTTTTT. Encoded protein: CASSSGGEPGELFF.

This rearrangement joins TRBV18 to TRBJ2-5; a possible D gene is TRBD2 (6 bases). The ends were cut back, 5 bases at V and 2 bases at J, with 9 bases in the middle. The CDR3 is 13 amino acids. Germline-derived CDR1 and CDR2 are KGHSH and LQKENI. In DNA form, the CDR3 reads TGTGCCAGCTCAGGGGGGATTCAAGAGACCCAGTACTTC. Translated, it gives CASSGGIQETQYF.

The chain is built from TRBV6-2 or TRBV6-3 and TRBJ2-5; possibly TRBD1 or TRBD2 for D (5 bases each). Trimming left V 7 bases short and J 0 bases short, with 12 bases between. The CDR3 is 14 amino acids. The germline gives CDR1 MNHEY, CDR2 SVGEGT. This chain's CDR3 is CASKRGPHQETQYF. DNA for the CDR3: TGTGCCAGCAAAAGGGGACCGCACCAAGAGACCCAGTACTTC.

In this sample, this clonotype turned up a few times. V and J are TRBV6-5 and TRBJ2-2; 7 bases line up with TRBD2. Germline V gene lookup returns CDR1 MNHEY and CDR2 SVGAGI. Germline trimming cut 0 bases from V and 3 bases from J; bases unmatched to any gene: 4. The CDR3 sequence is 16 residues long. The DNA for the CDR3 is TGTGCCAGCAGTTACTCGGGAGGGAGGTACACCGGGGAGCTGTTTTTT. Its protein is CASSYSGGRYTGELFF.

This clonotype was seen more than once but under ten times. The V and J genes are TRBV12-3 or TRBV12-4 and TRBJ2-6; D is perhaps TRBD2 (7 bases). This CDR3 region has 17 residues. Trimming pared 3 bases from V and 2 bases from J, leaving 14 bases between. The CDR3 DNA follows: TGTGCCAGCAGTTTTGGGGGGGCTGACACTGGGGCCAACGTCCTGACTTTC. Translated: CASSFGGADTGANVLTF.

This clonotype has a count of ten or more. This sequence joins TRBV2 and TRBJ2-1; 13 bases map to TRBD2. V lost 8 bases to trimming and J lost 6 bases; unmatched junction nucleotides: 10. The germline CDR1 and CDR2 sequences are SNHLY and FYNNEI. This CDR3 spans 16 amino acids. CDR3 amino acids: CASLTRTSGSVNEQFF. The CDR3 coding sequence is TGTGCCAGCCTTACTCGGACTAGCGGGAGTGTCAATGAGCAGTTCTTC.